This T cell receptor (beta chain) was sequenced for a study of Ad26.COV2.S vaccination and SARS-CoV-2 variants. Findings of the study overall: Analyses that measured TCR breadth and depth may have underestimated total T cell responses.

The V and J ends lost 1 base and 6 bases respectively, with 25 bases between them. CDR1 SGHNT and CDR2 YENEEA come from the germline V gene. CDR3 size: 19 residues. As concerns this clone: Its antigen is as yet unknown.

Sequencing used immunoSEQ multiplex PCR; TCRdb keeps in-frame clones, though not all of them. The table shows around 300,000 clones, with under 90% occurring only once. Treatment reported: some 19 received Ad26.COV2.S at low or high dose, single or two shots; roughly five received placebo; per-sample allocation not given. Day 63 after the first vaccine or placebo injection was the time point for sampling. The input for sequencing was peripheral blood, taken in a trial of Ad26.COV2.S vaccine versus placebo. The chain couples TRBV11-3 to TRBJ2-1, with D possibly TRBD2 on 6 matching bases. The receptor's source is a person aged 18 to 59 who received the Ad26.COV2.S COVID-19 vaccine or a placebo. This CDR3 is CASSLGLPARGGPFNEQFF. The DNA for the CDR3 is TGTGCCAGCAGCTTAGGCCTGCCGGCGCGGGGCGGCCCCTTCAATGAGCAGTTCTTC.